The next 29 T cell receptor beta chains were all read from a single sample in a study of cytomegalovirus exposure and HLA in healthy donors. With 60 Vbeta and 13 Jbeta primers, the PCR was carried out. Here immunoSEQ multiplex PCR was the method, and the copy in TCRdb shows in-frame clones only, minus some. The table records 75,000 to 90,000 clones, under 80% of them present only once. The sample taken for sequencing was PBMCs. The receptors were gathered from a man aged 25-40 years in good health and CMV-seropositive.

This chain joins TRBV19 and TRBJ1-5, with no clear D. The CDR3 totals 14 residues. Germline CDR1 reads LNHDA; CDR2 reads SQIVND (reference sequence). V lost 7 bases, J lost 1 base, and 11 bases lay in between. CDR3 coding DNA: TGTGCCAGTACCGCAGACAAAAGCAATCAGCCCCAGCATTTT. This codes for CASTADKSNQPQHF.

This rearrangement joins TRBV29-1 to TRBJ1-5; 7 bases are a match to TRBD1. This CDR3 has 13 amino acids. CDR1 is SQVTM and CDR2 is ANQGSEA in the germline V gene. J was trimmed by 4 bases and V by 4 bases; bases with no gene match: 4. This CDR3 is CSVGAGGNQPQHF. The CDR3 nucleotides read TGCAGCGTTGGGGCAGGGGGGAATCAGCCCCAGCATTTT. The whole variable domain, remainder taken from reference TRBV29-1 and TRBJ1-5, is SAVISQKPSRDICQRGTSLTIQCQVDSQVTMMFWYRQQPGQSLTLIATANQGSEATYESGFVIDKFPISRPNLTFSTLTVSNMSPEDSSIYLCSVGAGGNQPQHFGDGTRLSIL.

This clone occurred a few times. The genes are TRBV27 and TRBJ1-5; TRBD1 aligns across 7 bases. Germline CDR1 and CDR2: MNHEY and SMNVEV (reference sequence). V trimming: 6 bases; J trimming: 6 bases; junction bases outside the gene matches: 8. This CDR3 region has 14 residues. The CDR3 here is CASSRQGVIQPQHF. The CDR3 DNA reads TGTGCCAGCAGCAGACAGGGAGTAATTCAGCCCCAGCATTTT.

The chain links TRBV19 to TRBJ2-3, with a weak D call TRBD2 (7 bases). Germline V CDR1 and CDR2: LNHDA, SQIVND (reference sequence). The V end was cut by 7 bases, the J end by 3 bases, with 11 bases between. The CDR3 consists of 13 residues. CDR3 bases: TGTGCCAGTAACGAGGGGGGGACAGATACGCAGTATTTT. Translated: CASNEGGTDTQYF.

V gene TRBV7-9 combines with J gene TRBJ2-1; 7 bases map to TRBD1. The CDR3 has 12 residues. Germline V lookup: CDR1 SEHNR, CDR2 FQNEAQ (reference sequence). J lost 16 bases, V lost 1 base, and 7 bases had no gene match. The CDR3 DNA reads as TGTGCCAGCAGCTTAGGCGAGGGGACAGCTTTCTTC. This translates into CASSLGEGTAFF.

CDR3 DNA sequence: TGCAGCTTCTCAGGGGGGATTAGGTACGAGCAGTACTTC. Translated, it gives CSFSGGIRYEQYF. The V call is TRBV29-1, the J call TRBJ2-7, with a weak D call TRBD1 (7 bases). The CDR3 is made up of 13 amino acids. Germline V gene lookup returns CDR1 SQVTM and CDR2 ANQGSEA. Trimming took off 8 bases at V and 4 bases at J, with 18 bases between the two ends.

The rearrangement joins TRBV18 to TRBJ1-1, with D possibly matching TRBD1 (6 bases). Germline V gives CDR1 KGHSH, CDR2 LQKENI. V was trimmed by 6 bases and J by 0 bases, leaving 14 bases between them. The CDR3 runs 15 residues. In nucleotides, the CDR3 is TGTGCCAGCTCGGCGACAGGAACGATGAACACTGAAGCTTTCTTT. It codes for CASSATGTMNTEAFF.

The rearrangement joins TRBV4-1 to TRBJ1-4; no firm D call. Germline-derived CDR1 and CDR2 are MGHRA and YSYEKL. CDR3 length: 15 residues. V lost 2 bases and J 0 bases, leaving 7 bases between the germline ends. CDR3 nucleotide sequence: TGCGCCAGCAGCCAACCGGGTGCAACTAATGAAAAACTGTTTTTT. Translating gives CASSQPGATNEKLFF.

In its sample, this clone was seen once. The chain employs TRBV15 and TRBJ2-3; 10 nucleotides align to TRBD1. Germline-derived CDR1 and CDR2 are LNHNV and YYDKDF (reference sequence). There are 18 residues in the CDR3. With 0 bases clipped from V and 4 bases from J, the junction kept 10 bases outside the gene matches. The CDR3 region is CATSRDGRTGGFPDTQYF. CDR3 sequence (DNA): TGTGCCACCAGCAGAGATGGAAGGACAGGGGGATTCCCAGATACGCAGTATTTT. Together with reference TRBV15 and TRBJ2-3, the CDR3 gives the full variable domain: DAMVIQNPRYQVTQFGKPVTLSCSQTLNHNVMYWYQQKSSQAPKLLFHYYDKDFNNEADTPDNFQSRRPNTSFCFLDIRSPGLGDTAMYLCATSRDGRTGGFPDTQYFGPGTRLTVL.

This chain connects TRBV11-2 to TRBJ1-1; D unresolved. Germline V gives CDR1 SGHAT, CDR2 FQNNGV. With 1 base removed from V and 8 bases from J, the gap between germline ends came to 14 bases. The CDR3 sequence is 14 residues long. CDR3 in amino acids: CASSLGGLVAEAFF. The CDR3 region has the DNA TGTGCCAGCAGCTTAGGTGGGCTGGTGGCCGAAGCTTTCTTT. The entire variable domain, with the rest obtained from reference TRBV11-2 and TRBJ1-1, is as follows: EAGVAQSPRYKIIEKRQSVAFWCNPISGHATLYWYQQILGQGPKLLIQFQNNGVVDDSQLPKDRFSAERLKGVDSTLKIQPAKLEDSAVYLCASSLGGLVAEAFFGQGTRLTVV.

Comments on this clone: The same CDR3 can be traced to other DNA sequences in this sample. For the CDR3, the DNA is TGCGCCAGCAGCCTGGGACAGGGGAACGAAAAACTGTTTTTT. Its translation is CASSLGQGNEKLFF. The J gene is TRBJ1-4, the V gene TRBV5-1; TRBD1 matches at 10 bases. Germline loops: CDR1 SGHRS, CDR2 YFSETQ. The V gene end was trimmed by 4 bases and the J gene end by 8 bases; junction bases not matched to a gene: 5. There are 14 residues in the CDR3. Using reference TRBV5-1 and TRBJ1-4 for the parts outside the CDR3, the full variable domain is KAGVTQTPRYLIKTRGQQVTLSCSPISGHRSVSWYQQTPGQGLQFLFEYFSETQRNKGNFPGRFSGRQFSNSRSEMNVSTLELGDSALYLCASSLGQGNEKLFFGSGTQLSVL.

V is TRBV2 and J is TRBJ2-5; 7 bases agree with TRBD2. The trim removed 6 bases at V and 4 bases at J, leaving 14 bases unmatched. Germline V gene lookup returns CDR1 SNHLY and CDR2 FYNNEI. The CDR3 runs to 16 residues. CDR3 DNA sequence: TGTGCCAGCAGGGCCTCGGGGGAAGCGGGGAGAGAGACCCAGTACTTC. Protein sequence: CASRASGEAGRETQYF.

The chain couples TRBV6-1 to TRBJ1-5; D might be TRBD1 (6 bases). Trimming removed 4 bases from V and 5 bases from J, with 9 bases in between. This CDR3 region has 13 residues. Looked up from germline, CDR1 is MNHNS and CDR2 is SASEGT. The CDR3 region has the DNA TGTGCCAGCAGTGGGGCAGGGGATCAGCCCCAGCATTTT. Encoded protein: CASSGAGDQPQHF.

V usage is TRBV19 and J usage is TRBJ1-2, with D unclear. Between the trimmed V and J ends, which lost 5 bases and 2 bases, there was a span of 6 bases. CDR3 length: 12 amino acids. Germline V gene data show CDR1 as LNHDA and CDR2 as SQIVND (reference sequence). The CDR3 sequence is CASSQVNYGYTF. CDR3 bases: TGTGCCAGTAGTCAGGTGAACTATGGCTACACCTTC.

This chain joins TRBV9 and TRBJ1-6, with a tentative D call TRBD1 (6 bases). Per germline, CDR1 SGDLS and CDR2 YYNGEE. The CDR3 is made up of 15 amino acids. Trimming left V 0 bases short and J 8 bases short, with 12 bases between. The CDR3 DNA sequence: TGTGCCAGCAGCGTAGACCGGACAGCTGATTCACCCCTCCACTTT. It codes for CASSVDRTADSPLHF.

This clone was detected once. The chain combines TRBV5-1 with TRBJ1-6; TRBD1 is a possible D gene (6 bases). Germline V CDR1 and CDR2: SGHRS, YFSETQ. The CDR3 has 14 residues. Trimming left V 3 bases short and J 6 bases short, with 10 bases between. For the CDR3, the DNA is TGCGCCAGCAGCTCGGACAGTCTTAATTCACCCCTCCACTTT. Protein: CASSSDSLNSPLHF.

The chain uses TRBV6-5 and TRBJ2-1; 7 bases align to TRBD2. The V and J ends lost 6 bases and 5 bases, in that order; junction bases with no gene match: 10. Germline CDR1 is MNHEY and CDR2 is SVGAGI. The length of the CDR3 is 15 residues. DNA of the CDR3: TGTGCCAGCAGCCTGCGGGAGAACTACCACAATGAGCAGTTCTTC. Protein sequence: CASSLRENYHNEQFF.

This clone was counted once. This chain joins TRBV6-5 and TRBJ1-2, with D uncertain. Trimming cost V 8 bases and J 5 bases, with 21 bases left between them. The V gene's germline CDR1 is MNHEY and CDR2 SVGAGI. This CDR3 is built from 15 residues. CDR3 in DNA: TGTGCCAGCGGATTACGGAGATCCTCCTCATATGGCTACACCTTC. Translated: CASGLRRSSSYGYTF.

This clone was counted only a few times. The chain links TRBV20-1 to TRBJ1-1; D is ambiguous. V was clipped by 3 bases and J by 3 bases, with 5 bases between them. This CDR3 is built from 11 residues. Germline V gives CDR1 DFQATT, CDR2 SNEGSKA (reference sequence). The CDR3 spells CSASPDTEAFF. CDR3 coding DNA: TGCAGTGCTAGCCCGGACACTGAAGCTTTCTTT.

The V and J genes are TRBV4-1 and TRBJ2-7; 7 nucleotides agree with TRBD2. The germline V gene has CDR1 MGHRA and CDR2 YSYEKL. The CDR3 contains 16 residues. V shed 0 bases, J shed 4 bases, and the junction held 9 bases outside the gene matches. The CDR3 DNA sequence: TGCGCCAGCAGCCAAGAGACGGTGGGCGGGAGATACGAGCAGTACTTC. Encoded protein: CASSQETVGGRYEQYF.

The chain recombines TRBV29-1 with TRBJ2-7; the D is unclear. The CDR3 spans 13 residues. Germline CDR1 SQVTM, CDR2 ANQGSEA. With 5 bases removed from V and 3 bases from J, the gap between germline ends came to 14 bases. CDR3 amino acids: CSVSSEAGYEQYF. The DNA for the CDR3 is TGCAGCGTTTCTTCCGAGGCCGGCTACGAGCAGTACTTC.

The V call is TRBV7-9, the J call TRBJ1-1; tentative D call: TRBD1 (5 bases). The CDR3 is made up of 15 amino acids. Deletions cut 1 base from V and 1 base from J, with 10 bases between. Germline CDR1 reads SEHNR; CDR2 reads FQNEAQ (reference sequence). The CDR3 region is CASSLGYQGNTEAFF. Written as DNA, the CDR3 is TGTGCCAGCAGCTTAGGGTATCAGGGGAACACTGAAGCTTTCTTT.

Note on this clone: A junction boundary mismatches the germline segment, possibly from a read error. The chain has TRBV19 and TRBJ1-5; 9 bases are a match to TRBD1. Germline CDR1 is LNHDA and CDR2 is SQIVND (reference sequence). CDR3 length equals 14 residues. CDR3 in DNA: TGTGCCAGTAGTTTGGACAGGGGAAATCAGCCCCAGAATTTT. Translated: CASSLDRGNQPQNF. Full variable domain (remainder filled in from reference TRBV19 and TRBJ1-5): DGGITQSPKYLFRKEGQNVTLSCEQNLNHDAMYWYRQDPGQGLRLIYYSQIVNDFQKGDIAEGYSVSREKKESFPLTVTSAQKNPTAFYLCASSLDRGNQPQNFGDGTRLSIL.

The chain recombines TRBV6-5 with TRBJ1-1, with 10 bases that match TRBD1. The CDR3 totals 16 residues. Per germline, CDR1 MNHEY and CDR2 SVGAGI. Trimming at V came to 4 bases and at J to 5 bases, leaving 10 bases not matched to a gene. The CDR3 loop is CASSSVRTGGLTEAFF. For the CDR3, the DNA is TGTGCCAGCAGTTCCGTAAGGACAGGGGGATTGACTGAAGCTTTCTTT.

This chain connects TRBV7-3 to TRBJ2-5, with D uncertain. CDR3 length: 13 residues. V was cut by 5 bases and J by 1 base, with 8 bases left in between. Germline V gene lookup returns CDR1 SGHTA and CDR2 FQGTGA. This CDR3 is CASSPTVQETQYF. The CDR3, as DNA: TGTGCCAGCAGCCCCACGGTCCAAGAGACCCAGTACTTC.

The chain has TRBV7-9 and TRBJ2-1; 13 bases agree with TRBD2. The CDR3 sequence is 15 residues long. Germline-derived CDR1 and CDR2 are SEHNR and FQNEAQ (reference sequence). The junction had 8 bases not matched to a gene; V was cut back by 5 bases and J by 10 bases. CDR3 sequence (DNA): TGTGCCAGCAGCCCAAGACTAGCGGGGGGCCTGGAGCAGTTCTTC. Translation: CASSPRLAGGLEQFF.

This chain joins TRBV13 and TRBJ1-3; 11 bases match TRBD1. The germline CDR1 and CDR2 sequences are PRHDT and FYEKMQ (reference sequence). CDR3 length equals 16 residues. Trimming took 5 bases from V and 8 from J; bases not matched to a gene: 11. The CDR3: CASSIRDRGSGDTIYF. CDR3 nucleotide sequence: TGTGCCAGCAGCATTCGGGACAGGGGGTCCGGGGACACCATATATTTT.

V usage is TRBV19 and J usage is TRBJ1-2; 9 bases line up with TRBD1. The trim removed 7 bases at V and 2 bases at J, leaving 8 bases unmatched. The germline gives CDR1 LNHDA, CDR2 SQIVND (reference sequence). This CDR3 comprises 15 residues. The CDR3 is CASIRQGVDNYGYTF. CDR3 coding DNA: TGTGCCAGTATACGACAGGGGGTAGACAACTATGGCTACACCTTC.

The V gene is TRBV28, the J gene TRBJ2-2; TRBD1 aligns across 9 bases. J was trimmed by 4 bases and V by 10 bases; bases with no gene match: 16. This CDR3 spans 17 amino acids. The germline CDR1 and CDR2 sequences are MDHEN and SYDVKM. The CDR3 DNA reads as TGTGCCACGTATTCTTCCGGGACAGGGTGGGTCACCGGGGAGCTGTTTTTT. This translates into CATYSSGTGWVTGELFF.